The 2 T cell receptor beta chains below come from one sample, sequenced in a study of cytomegalovirus exposure and HLA in healthy donors. Primers for the PCR totalled 60 Vbeta and 13 Jbeta. Assay used: immunoSEQ multiplex PCR; TCRdb lists only in-frame clones, some missing. The sample lists 150,000 to 200,000 clones, around 81% occurring once. The sequenced sample was PBMCs. The source is a woman between 40 and 55 years old in good health and CMV-seronegative.

V usage is TRBV28 and J usage is TRBJ2-7; TRBD2 matches at 7 bases. The CDR3 runs 14 residues. The germline gives CDR1 MDHEN, CDR2 SYDVKM. Trimming took 6 bases from V and 4 from J; bases not matched to a gene: 9. The CDR3 nucleotides read TGTGCCAGCAGGCTTAGCGGGCCCTTGTACGAGCAGTACTTC. It translates to CASRLSGPLYEQYF.

This rearrangement joins TRBV6-1 to TRBJ2-1, with a weak D call TRBD1 (6 bases). Germline lookup yields CDR1 MNHNS and CDR2 SASEGT. The CDR3 has 14 residues. The germline V and J ends were trimmed by 3 bases and 7 bases, with 13 bases remaining between them. The CDR3 loop is CASSEFAGENEQFF. The CDR3 DNA reads TGTGCCAGCAGTGAGTTTGCAGGGGAGAATGAGCAGTTCTTC.